The 19 T cell receptor beta chains reported below all come from one sample, sequenced in a study of identical twins. TCRdb reprocessed the 5' RACE reads via MiXCR and lists one record per CDR3 protein. The data show 200,000 to 250,000 distinct CDR3 sequences, with approximately 7% seen just once and roughly 3.6% held by the top ten. These data were also filed under a second study, of yellow fever vaccine responses in identical twins.

The sequenced sample was memory (CD45RO+) T cells sorted from blood. The receptors originated from a woman between 18 and 29 years old in good health.

The CDR3 DNA follows: TGCAGTGCTAGGAGCTCTTCGGGGGTCAAAAACATTCAGTACTTC. Amino acids: CSARSSSGVKNIQYF. The J gene is TRBJ2-4, the V gene TRBV20-1; D possibly corresponds to TRBD2 (6 bases). The germline V gene encodes CDR1 DFQATT and CDR2 SNEGSKA (reference sequence). Trimming left V 3 bases short and J 3 bases short, with 15 bases between. This CDR3 spans 15 amino acids.

The chain joins TRBV6-5 to TRBJ2-5, with 7 bases matching TRBD1. CDR3 length: 14 residues. CDR1 and CDR2 (germline): MNHEY, SVGAGI. The V gene end was trimmed by 3 bases and the J gene end by 5 bases; junction bases not matched to a gene: 6. CDR3 sequence reads: CASSYFYRGETQYF. The CDR3 nucleotides are TGTGCCAGCAGTTATTTCTACAGGGGTGAGACCCAGTACTTC.

Turning to this clonotype: One junction end does not reproduce the germline sequence, and a read error may be involved. This chain connects TRBV20-1 to TRBJ2-3; TRBD2 matches 8 bases. Germline loops: CDR1 DFQATT, CDR2 SNEGSKA (reference sequence). This CDR3 has 17 amino acids. The DNA for the CDR3 is TGCTGTGCTACGGGGGGGAGTGTTGGAATCGGTGGAGATACGCAGTATTTT. It is translated as CCATGGSVGIGGDTQYF.

This clonotype was picked up a small number of times. V is TRBV15 and J is TRBJ2-5, with D unclear. The CDR3 sequence is 20 residues long. Deletions cut 5 bases from V and 0 bases from J, with 28 bases between. Germline-derived CDR1 and CDR2 are LNHNV and YYDKDF (reference sequence). The CDR3: CATSALFGSSPINNQETQYF. As DNA, the CDR3 is TGTGCCACCAGCGCCCTTTTCGGGTCCTCGCCGATAAACAACCAAGAGACCCAGTACTTC.

This clonotype was counted between two and nine times. The genes are TRBV6-5 and TRBJ1-2; D not resolved. CDR1 is MNHEY and CDR2 is SVGAGI in the germline V gene. CDR3 length: 13 amino acids. V lost 6 bases, J lost 8 bases, and 16 bases lay in between. The DNA for the CDR3 is TGTGCCAGCAGGTTACGGGTTAATAGCGGCTACACCTTC. Its protein product is CASRLRVNSGYTF.

This clonotype was observed a few times. This chain uses TRBV5-1 with TRBJ1-1, with 7 bases lining up with TRBD1. This CDR3 is 13 amino acids long. Germline V gene sequence: CDR1 SGHRS, CDR2 YFSETQ. The ends lost 1 base at V and 11 bases at J; junction bases unmatched: 8. For the CDR3, the DNA is TGCGCCAGCAGCTTGCGCGGGGACAGAAGTGCTTTCTTT. As protein: CASSLRGDRSAFF.

In this sample, this clonotype turned up many times. The rearrangement joins TRBV6-5 to TRBJ1-1, with TRBD1 as a possible D gene (5 bases). Germline V gene lookup returns CDR1 MNHEY and CDR2 SVGAGI. The CDR3 has 14 amino acids. V shed 2 bases and J shed 4 bases, with 11 bases lying between them. The CDR3 DNA reads TGTGCCAGCAGTTACGGAGGGGTCGGCACTGAAGCTTTCTTT. This translates into CASSYGGVGTEAFF.

In its sample, this clonotype was seen a few times. The chain carries TRBV9 and TRBJ2-1, with 8 nucleotides matching TRBD2. This CDR3 comprises 14 residues. The ends lost 2 bases at V and 8 bases at J; junction bases unmatched: 6. The germline gives CDR1 SGDLS, CDR2 YYNGEE. This CDR3 is CASSVGGAQYEQFF. In nucleotides, the CDR3 is TGTGCCAGCAGCGTCGGGGGGGCTCAATATGAGCAGTTCTTC.

This clonotype was counted ten times or more. The V and J genes are TRBV5-1 and TRBJ2-5; maybe TRBD2 (5 bases). V was cut by 3 bases and J by 4 bases, with 13 bases left in between. This CDR3 spans 14 amino acids. Germline CDR1 and CDR2: SGHRS and YFSETQ. The CDR3 spells CASSSGEDSETQYF. In DNA form, the CDR3 reads TGCGCCAGCAGCTCCGGAGAGGACTCAGAGACCCAGTACTTC. Full variable domain (outside the CDR3, taken from reference TRBV5-1 and TRBJ2-5): KAGVTQTPRYLIKTRGQQVTLSCSPISGHRSVSWYQQTPGQGLQFLFEYFSETQRNKGNFPGRFSGRQFSNSRSEMNVSTLELGDSALYLCASSSGEDSETQYFGPGTRLLVL.

This clonotype was detected a few times. This chain connects TRBV5-7 to TRBJ1-4; D remains ambiguous. TRBV5-7 is flagged as an ORF with uncertain function. V was clipped by 2 bases and J by 8 bases, with 7 bases between them. This CDR3 comprises 12 residues. CDR3 DNA: TGTGCCAGCAGCTTCATCGAAGAAAAACTGTTTTTT. It is translated as CASSFIEEKLFF.

The rearrangement uses TRBV5-1 and TRBJ2-7; 8 bases fit TRBD2. From germline, CDR1 is SGHRS and CDR2 YFSETQ. Trimming removed 5 bases from V and 4 bases from J; junction bases left unmatched: 8. This CDR3 spans 14 amino acids. The DNA for the CDR3 is TGCGCCAGCAGTAGCGGGGAAAAAACTTACGAGCAGTACTTC. Residues: CASSSGEKTYEQYF. Complete variable domain (other parts from reference TRBV5-1 and TRBJ2-7): KAGVTQTPRYLIKTRGQQVTLSCSPISGHRSVSWYQQTPGQGLQFLFEYFSETQRNKGNFPGRFSGRQFSNSRSEMNVSTLELGDSALYLCASSSGEKTYEQYFGPGTRLTVT.

The chain uses TRBV10-3 and TRBJ2-5, with no clear D. V was trimmed by 3 bases and J by 7 bases, leaving 6 bases between them. This CDR3 is built from 11 residues. The germline CDR1 and CDR2 sequences are ENHRY and SYGVKD. The CDR3 nucleotides read TGTGCCATCAGTGATTTGGTGACCCAGTACTTC. It translates to CAISDLVTQYF.

This clonotype was seen repeatedly, ten times or more. The V and J genes are TRBV12-3 or TRBV12-4 and TRBJ2-7; possibly TRBD2 for D (6 bases). This CDR3 is built from 14 residues. Trimming left V 5 bases short and J 3 bases short, with 14 bases between. CDR3 region: CASSPLAHSYEQYF. The DNA for the CDR3 is TGTGCCAGCAGTCCGCTAGCGCATAGCTACGAGCAGTACTTC.

This clonotype was counted ten times or more. V and J are TRBV7-6 and TRBJ2-1, with D possibly TRBD2 on 6 matching bases. Germline V gene sequence: CDR1 SGHVS, CDR2 FNYEAQ. The CDR3 extends over 13 amino acids. V lost 5 bases, J lost 9 bases, and 14 bases lay in between. The CDR3 is CASSQRLVTEQFF. In nucleotides, the CDR3 is TGTGCCAGCAGCCAAAGACTAGTAACTGAGCAGTTCTTC.

This clonotype was found a few times. The CDR3 loop is CASRTNRGAADTQYF. CDR3 sequence (DNA): TGTGCCAGCAGAACTAACAGGGGGGCGGCAGATACGCAGTATTTT. The chain is built from TRBV2 and TRBJ2-3; TRBD1 matches at 8 bases. With 6 bases clipped from V and 4 bases from J, the junction kept 9 bases outside the gene matches. Germline V lookup: CDR1 SNHLY, CDR2 FYNNEI. The CDR3 has 15 residues.

The sample holds many counts of this clonotype. The chain joins TRBV5-1 to TRBJ2-7, with a tentative D call TRBD2 (5 bases). Trimming took off 4 bases at V and 1 base at J, with 15 bases between the two ends. Germline V gene lookup returns CDR1 SGHRS and CDR2 YFSETQ. The CDR3 has 15 residues. The DNA for the CDR3 is TGCGCCAGCAGCCCCCATTCGGGCGGGTCCTACGAGCAGTACGTC. This translates into CASSPHSGGSYEQYV.

This clonotype was detected a few times. This sequence joins TRBV20-1 and TRBJ1-6; D is possibly TRBD1 (5 bases). The germline gives CDR1 DFQATT, CDR2 SNEGSKA (reference sequence). The CDR3 runs 13 residues. Trimming took off 3 bases at V and 8 bases at J, with 11 bases between the two ends. This chain's CDR3 is CSASRQGDSPLHF. The DNA for the CDR3 is TGCAGTGCTAGTCGTCAGGGAGATTCACCCCTCCACTTT.

The gene calls are TRBV7-9 and TRBJ2-7; D might be TRBD1 (7 bases). Trimming stripped 3 bases from V and 6 bases from J, with 15 bases between. There are 14 residues in the CDR3. Germline V gene sequence: CDR1 SEHNR, CDR2 FQNEAQ (reference sequence). The CDR3 DNA sequence: TGTGCCAGCAGCTTGTCGGGGGACAGAGGCGAGCAGTACTTC. It codes for CASSLSGDRGEQYF. Full variable domain (outside the CDR3, taken from reference TRBV7-9 and TRBJ2-7): DTGVSQNPRHKITKRGQNVTFRCDPISEHNRLYWYRQTLGQGPEFLTYFQNEAQLEKSRLLSDRFSAERPKGSFSTLEIQRTEQGDSAMYLCASSLSGDRGEQYFGPGTRLTVT.

The J gene is TRBJ2-1, the V gene TRBV10-3; 10 nucleotides align to TRBD2. Per the germline V gene, CDR1 is ENHRY and CDR2 is SYGVKD. The CDR3 runs 14 residues. V trimming: 4 bases; J trimming: 6 bases; junction bases outside the gene matches: 3. The CDR3 DNA reads TGTGCCATCAGTGCTAGCGGGGGAGGCAATGAGCAGTTCTTC. Its protein product is CAISASGGGNEQFF.